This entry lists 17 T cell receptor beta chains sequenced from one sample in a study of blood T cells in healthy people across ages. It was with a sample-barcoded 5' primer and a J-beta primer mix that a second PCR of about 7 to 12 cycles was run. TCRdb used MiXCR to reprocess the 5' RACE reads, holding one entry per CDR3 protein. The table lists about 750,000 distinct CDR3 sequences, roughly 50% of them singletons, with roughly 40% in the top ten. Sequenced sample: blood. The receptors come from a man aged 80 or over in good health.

The CDR3 nucleotides are TGTGCCATCCGGCACGGCGGGTCAGGGGGAGAGACCCAGTACTTC. Amino acid sequence: CAIRHGGSGGETQYF. The chain employs TRBV10-3 and TRBJ2-7; 7 bases map to TRBD1. The J call is in doubt because the DNA end fits TRBJ2-5 better. Germline V gives CDR1 ENHRY, CDR2 SYGVKD. The CDR3 runs 15 residues.

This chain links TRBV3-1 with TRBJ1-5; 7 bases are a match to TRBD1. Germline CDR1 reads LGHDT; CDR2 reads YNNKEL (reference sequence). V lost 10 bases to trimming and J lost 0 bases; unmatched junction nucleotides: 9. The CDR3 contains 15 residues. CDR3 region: CANSRTGYSNQPQHF. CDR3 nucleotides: TGTGCCAACAGTCGGACAGGATATAGCAATCAGCCCCAGCATTTT.

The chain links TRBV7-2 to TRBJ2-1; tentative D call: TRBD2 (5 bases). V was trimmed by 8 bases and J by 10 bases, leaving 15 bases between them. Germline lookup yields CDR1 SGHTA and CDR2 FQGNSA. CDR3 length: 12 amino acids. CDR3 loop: CASGLRTAEQFF. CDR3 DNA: TGTGCCAGCGGCCTCCGGACTGCCGAGCAGTTCTTC.

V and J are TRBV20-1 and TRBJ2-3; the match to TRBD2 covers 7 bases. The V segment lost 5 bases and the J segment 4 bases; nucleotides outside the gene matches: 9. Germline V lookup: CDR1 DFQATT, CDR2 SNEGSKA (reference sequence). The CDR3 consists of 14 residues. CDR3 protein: CSAPAKRDSDTQYF. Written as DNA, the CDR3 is TGCAGTGCTCCCGCGAAGCGGGACTCAGATACGCAGTATTTT.

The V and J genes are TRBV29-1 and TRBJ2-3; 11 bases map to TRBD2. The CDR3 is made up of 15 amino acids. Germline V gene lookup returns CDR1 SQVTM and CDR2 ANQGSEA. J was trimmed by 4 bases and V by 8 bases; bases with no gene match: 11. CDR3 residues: CSLAGGPLDADTQYF. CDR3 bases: TGCAGCTTAGCGGGAGGGCCGTTGGACGCAGATACGCAGTATTTT.

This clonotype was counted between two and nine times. CDR3 in amino acids: CASSLAPGRIPLENSPLHF. The CDR3 DNA follows: TGCGCCAGCAGCTTGGCTCCGGGACGGATCCCCTTGGAGAATTCACCCCTCCACTTT. The rearrangement links TRBV5-1 to TRBJ1-6; D perhaps matches TRBD1 (5 bases). V was pared by 0 bases and J by 7 bases, with 23 bases between. The CDR3 spans 19 residues. Per the germline V gene, CDR1 is SGHRS and CDR2 is YFSETQ.

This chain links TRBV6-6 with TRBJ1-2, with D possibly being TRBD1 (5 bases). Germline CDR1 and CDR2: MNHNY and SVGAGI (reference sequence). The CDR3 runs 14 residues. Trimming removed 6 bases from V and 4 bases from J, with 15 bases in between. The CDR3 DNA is TGTGCCAGCAGCCCTCTGGGGGTGAGCTATGGCTACACCTTC. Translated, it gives CASSPLGVSYGYTF.

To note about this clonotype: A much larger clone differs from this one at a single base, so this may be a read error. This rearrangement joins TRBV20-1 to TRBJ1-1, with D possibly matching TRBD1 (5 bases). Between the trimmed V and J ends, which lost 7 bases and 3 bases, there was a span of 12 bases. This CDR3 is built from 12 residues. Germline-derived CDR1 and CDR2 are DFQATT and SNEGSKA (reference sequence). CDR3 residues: CSDRQGYTEAFF. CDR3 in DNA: TGCAGTGACCGGCAGGGATACACTGAAGCTTTCTTT.

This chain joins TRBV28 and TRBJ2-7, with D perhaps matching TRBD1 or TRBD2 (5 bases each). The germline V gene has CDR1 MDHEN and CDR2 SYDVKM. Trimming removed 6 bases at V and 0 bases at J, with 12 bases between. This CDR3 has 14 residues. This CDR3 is CASRWDEGSYEQYF. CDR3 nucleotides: TGTGCCAGCAGGTGGGACGAGGGCTCCTACGAGCAGTACTTC.

The CDR3 here is CSAKDRAYGYTF. The DNA for the CDR3 is TGCAGTGCTAAAGACAGGGCCTATGGCTACACCTTC. The chain has TRBV20-1 and TRBJ1-2; 7 positions match TRBD1. V shed 4 bases and J 4 bases; nucleotides not matched to a gene: 3. Looked up from germline, CDR1 is DFQATT and CDR2 is SNEGSKA (reference sequence). This CDR3 region has 12 residues.

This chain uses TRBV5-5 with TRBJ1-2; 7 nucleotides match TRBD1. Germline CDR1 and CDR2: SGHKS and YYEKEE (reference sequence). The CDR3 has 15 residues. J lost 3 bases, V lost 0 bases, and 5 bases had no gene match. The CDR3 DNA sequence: TGTGCCAGCAGCTTGGCCCAGGGACAGTACTATGGCTACACCTTC. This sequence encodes CASSLAQGQYYGYTF.

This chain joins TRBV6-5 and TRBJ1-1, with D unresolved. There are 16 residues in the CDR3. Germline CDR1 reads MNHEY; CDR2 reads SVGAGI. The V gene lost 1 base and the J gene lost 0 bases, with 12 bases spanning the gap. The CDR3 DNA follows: TGTGCCAGCAGTTACTTAGGGTTTGGGATGAACACTGAAGCTTTCTTT. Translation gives CASSYLGFGMNTEAFF.

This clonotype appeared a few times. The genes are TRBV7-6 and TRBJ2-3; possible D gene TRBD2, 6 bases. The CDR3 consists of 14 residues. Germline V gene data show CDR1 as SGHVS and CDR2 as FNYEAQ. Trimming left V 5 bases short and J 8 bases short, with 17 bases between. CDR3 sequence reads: CASSPTDTGGTQYF. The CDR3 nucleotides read TGTGCCAGCAGCCCTACAGACACCGGGGGTACGCAGTATTTT.

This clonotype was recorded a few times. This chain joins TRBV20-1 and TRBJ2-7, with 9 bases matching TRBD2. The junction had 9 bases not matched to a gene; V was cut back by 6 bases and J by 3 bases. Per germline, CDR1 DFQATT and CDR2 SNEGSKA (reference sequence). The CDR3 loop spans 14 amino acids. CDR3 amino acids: CSAPKTSGYYEQYF. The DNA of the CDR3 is TGCAGTGCGCCTAAGACTAGCGGATACTACGAGCAGTACTTC.

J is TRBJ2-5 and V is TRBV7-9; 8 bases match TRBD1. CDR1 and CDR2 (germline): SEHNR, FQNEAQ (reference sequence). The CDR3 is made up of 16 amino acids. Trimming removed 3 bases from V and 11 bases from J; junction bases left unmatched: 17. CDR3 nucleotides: TGTGCCAGCAGCTTCTCACGGACAGGGTTTGGGAATGAGCAGTACTTC. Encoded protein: CASSFSRTGFGNEQYF.

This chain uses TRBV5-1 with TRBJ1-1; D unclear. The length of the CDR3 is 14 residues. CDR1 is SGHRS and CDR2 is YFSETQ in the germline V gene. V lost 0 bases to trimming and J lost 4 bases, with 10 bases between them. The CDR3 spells CASSLDLLGTEAFF. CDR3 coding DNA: TGCGCCAGCAGCTTGGACCTACTGGGCACTGAAGCTTTCTTT.

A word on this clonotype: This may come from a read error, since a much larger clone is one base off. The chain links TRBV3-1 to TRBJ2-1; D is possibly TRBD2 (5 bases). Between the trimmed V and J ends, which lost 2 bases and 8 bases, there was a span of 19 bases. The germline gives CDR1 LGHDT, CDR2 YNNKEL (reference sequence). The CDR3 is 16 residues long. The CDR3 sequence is CASSQSGRADGHEQFF. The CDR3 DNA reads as TGTGCCAGCAGCCAATCAGGACGAGCGGATGGACATGAGCAGTTCTTC.